A single T cell receptor beta chain is shown here with its context. No antigen is known for it. Only in-frame clones appear in the TCRdb table, and some are missing; sequencing was by immunoSEQ multiplex PCR. The sample contains about 150,000 clones, around 89% of which appear only once. This sample stems from a study of T cell responses to AZD1222 COVID-19 vaccine. General study points: Scientists sampled the repertoires only once the peak T cell response had passed. Baseline antibody screening turned up just six seropositive AZD1222 recipients. The donor group comprised mostly white British people and more females; the analysis possibly underestimated clonal diversity.

The CDR3 is 17 amino acids. The germline V gene encodes CDR1 MDHEN and CDR2 SYDVKM. V was clipped by 4 bases and J by 0 bases; unmatched bases: 9. The V call is TRBV28, the J call TRBJ1-5, with TRBD1 identical over 7 bases. The specimen comprised peripheral blood, sampled on day 0 of AZD1222 vaccination. This TCR was recovered from an adult in good health. This chain's CDR3 is CASSYPGQRTSNQPQHF. The CDR3 region has the DNA TGTGCCAGCAGTTACCCGGGACAGCGGACTAGCAATCAGCCCCAGCATTTT.